This TCR beta chain is drawn from a study of shared clonotypes between healthy human individuals. The study ran the assay at deep level. Several immunoSEQ plates received, in even portions, the genomic DNA of each subset. The table came from immunoSEQ multiplex PCR; TCRdb's copy has only in-frame clones and leaves some out. The data contain over 2,000,000 clones, about 94% of them singletons. As concerns this clone: What it binds is not known.

Whole-study findings and limits: Larger estimated richness was generally seen in naive subsets than in memory subsets.

The CDR3 length is 12 residues. CDR1 and CDR2 from the germline V gene are SNHLY and FYNNEI. With 10 bases removed from V and 2 bases from J, the gap between germline ends came to 12 bases. Naive CD8 cells comprised CD45RO-negative, CCR7-positively selected cells, excluding terminally differentiated effector memory CD45RA+ cells. This chain uses TRBV2 with TRBJ2-7, with D maybe TRBD1 (5 bases). The material sequenced was naive CD8+ T cells from PBMCs. The TCR originated in a man aged 18-30 years in good health. Some clones in this sample may be carry-over from other donors' samples. This CDR3 is CANSGIAYEQYF. Here the CDR3 DNA reads TGTGCCAATTCAGGGATCGCCTACGAGCAGTACTTC. The complete variable domain, with remaining parts taken from reference TRBV2 and TRBJ2-7, reads EPEVTQTPSHQVTQMGQEVILRCVPISNHLYFYWYRQILGQKVEFLVSFYNNEISEKSEIFDDQFSVERPDGSNFTLKIRSTKLEDSAMYFCANSGIAYEQYFGPGTRLTVT.